The clone carrying this T cell receptor beta chain was seen a handful of times. Antigen unknown. The entry originates in a study of spatial heterogeneity in lung cancer. Study summary: Raw-read counts averaged over ten per unique TCR and UMI combination. Findings and caveats of the study: Resection blood, more than follow-up blood, showed ubiquitous expanded tumor TCRs.

Time point noted: sample taken at primary tumor resection. In each case, whole RNA from tumor, nontumor lung or frozen PBMC was sequenced unsorted. Samples were obtained from roughly 65 donors, all untreated early-stage non-small cell lung cancer patients. The library protocol tagged each TCR cDNA with a unique molecular identifier. TCRdb independently ran MiXCR on the 5' RACE reads; one entry per CDR3 protein. Seen here are some 15,000 distinct CDR3 sequences, about 15% observed once, and the top ten hold 35% to 40%. This TCR derives from a male donor with early-stage non-small cell lung cancer. The sample consisted of PBMCs, taken at surgery.

The CDR3: CASSYPPSTGGTEAFF. The DNA of the CDR3 is TGTGCCAGCAGCTACCCTCCCTCAACGGGGGGCACTGAAGCTTTCTTT. The V call is TRBV28, the J call TRBJ1-1, with D tentatively TRBD1 (5 bases). The CDR3 totals 16 residues. Germline loops: CDR1 MDHEN, CDR2 SYDVKM. Trimming pared 6 bases from V and 4 bases from J, leaving 21 bases between.